Reported below is one TCR beta chain. V shed 2 bases and J 4 bases; nucleotides not matched to a gene: 7. The CDR3 length is 16 residues. Germline-derived CDR1 and CDR2 are LGHDT and YNNKEL (reference sequence). The sample is drawn from a study of blood T cell repertoires in COVID-19. The authors' processing: Amplification from reference gene primers served as the basis for estimated nucleated cell counts. The repertoire was sequenced with immunoSEQ multiplex PCR; TCRdb's copy has only in-frame clones and lacks some. V, J and clone size derive from that table, while D and trimming were established from the DNA sequence. The sample has 260,000 or so clones, 80% to 90% seen once.

This sequence originates from an elderly man with acute or convalescent COVID-19. The sequenced sample consisted of peripheral blood. The genes are TRBV3-1 (or the pseudogene TRBV3-2) and TRBJ2-2; 7 bases fit TRBD2. CDR3 region: CASSQWGRALTGELFF. For the CDR3, the DNA is TGTGCCAGCAGCCAATGGGGGAGGGCCCTCACCGGGGAGCTGTTTTTT.